Each of the 26 T cell receptor beta chains below was sequenced from the same sample in a study of identifying expanded T cells in peripheral blood. Assay: immunoSEQ multiplex PCR; the TCRdb copy retains only in-frame clones and omits some. The sample consists of around 100,000 clones, around 88% of them appearing once. The sample consisted of blood. The receptors derive from a person aged 18 to 75 in good health.

The chain couples TRBV14 to TRBJ1-1, with TRBD1 as a possible D gene (5 bases). The CDR3 is 14 residues long. From germline, CDR1 is SGHDN and CDR2 FVKESK. Trimming took 4 bases from V and 4 from J, leaving 13 bases between them. The CDR3 sequence: CASSRSGRSTEAFF. CDR3 nucleotide sequence: TGTGCCAGCAGCCGGTCAGGGCGATCCACTGAAGCTTTCTTT. The full variable domain, rest sourced from reference TRBV14 and TRBJ1-1, is EAGVTQFPSHSVIEKGQTVTLRCDPISGHDNLYWYRRVMGKEIKFLLHFVKESKQDESGMPNNRFLAERTGGTYSTLKVQPAELEDSGVYFCASSRSGRSTEAFFGQGTRLTVV.

The chain combines TRBV6-1 with TRBJ1-2; D remains ambiguous. This CDR3 is 11 amino acids long. In germline, CDR1 is MNHNS, CDR2 SASEGT. V lost 3 bases and J lost 5, with 4 bases in between. This chain's CDR3 is CASSEAYGYTF. The DNA for the CDR3 is TGTGCCAGCAGTGAGGCTTATGGCTACACCTTC.

The J gene is TRBJ2-3, the V gene TRBV5-6, with D perhaps assigned TRBD1 or TRBD2 (6 bases each). V was cut by 4 bases and J by 6 bases, with 12 bases left in between. The CDR3 runs to 13 residues. Germline CDR1 reads SGHDT; CDR2 reads YYEEEE. The CDR3 here is CASSARGVDTQYF. Here the CDR3 DNA reads TGTGCCAGCAGCGCGAGGGGGGTCGATACGCAGTATTTT. Based on the CDR3 plus reference TRBV5-6 and TRBJ2-3, the full variable domain is DAGVTQSPTHLIKTRGQQVTLRCSPKSGHDTVSWYQQALGQGPQFIFQYYEEEERQRGNFPDRFSGHQFPNYSSELNVNALLLGDSALYLCASSARGVDTQYFGPGTRLTVL.

The CDR3 bases are TGTGCCAGCAGTGAATACGGCGGCTACACCTTC. As protein: CASSEYGGYTF. The chain is built from TRBV25-1 and TRBJ1-2, with unresolved D. V gave up 0 bases and J gave up 8 bases, with 4 bases separating them. Germline CDR1 MGHDK, CDR2 SYGVNS. The CDR3 is 11 residues long.

The V call is TRBV14, the J call TRBJ2-5, with D tentatively TRBD1 (6 bases). The V gene lost 4 bases and the J gene lost 4 bases, with 13 bases spanning the gap. The length of the CDR3 is 14 residues. Germline-derived CDR1 and CDR2 are SGHDN and FVKESK. CDR3 residues: CASSLQGLRETQYF. For the CDR3, the DNA is TGTGCCAGCAGCCTACAGGGTTTGAGAGAGACCCAGTACTTC. The full variable domain, with the rest looked up from reference TRBV14 and TRBJ2-5, is EAGVTQFPSHSVIEKGQTVTLRCDPISGHDNLYWYRRVMGKEIKFLLHFVKESKQDESGMPNNRFLAERTGGTYSTLKVQPAELEDSGVYFCASSLQGLRETQYFGPGTRLLVL.

The chain links TRBV7-9 to TRBJ2-5; maybe TRBD2 (5 bases). Per germline, CDR1 SEHNR and CDR2 FQNEAQ (reference sequence). The CDR3 is made up of 13 amino acids. Trimming took off 8 bases at V and 0 bases at J, with 10 bases between the two ends. This CDR3 is CASRTAYQETQYF. The CDR3 bases are TGTGCCAGCCGGACTGCGTACCAAGAGACCCAGTACTTC.

Note on this clone: Germline is not matched at one junction end, which may reflect a read error. The chain carries TRBV5-4 and TRBJ2-3; D not certain. The CDR3 consists of 13 residues. Germline loops: CDR1 SGHNT, CDR2 YYREEE (reference sequence). The CDR3 sequence: CASSRGDPESPNF. Written as DNA, the CDR3 is TGTGCCAGCAGCCGAGGAGATCCGGAATCCCCCAATTTT.

CDR3 nucleotides: TGCGCCAGCAGCTTGGCTGCAGGGAAGTACACTGAAGCTTTCTTT. It encodes CASSLAAGKYTEAFF. The gene calls are TRBV5-1 and TRBJ1-1; D might be TRBD1 (5 bases). Trimming left V 0 bases short and J 3 bases short, with 12 bases between. This CDR3 is 15 amino acids long. Germline-derived CDR1 and CDR2 are SGHRS and YFSETQ. The entire variable domain, with the rest obtained from reference TRBV5-1 and TRBJ1-1, is as follows: KAGVTQTPRYLIKTRGQQVTLSCSPISGHRSVSWYQQTPGQGLQFLFEYFSETQRNKGNFPGRFSGRQFSNSRSEMNVSTLELGDSALYLCASSLAAGKYTEAFFGQGTRLTVV.

V and J are TRBV6-6 and TRBJ1-4; 7 bases line up with TRBD1. Germline V gives CDR1 MNHNY, CDR2 SVGAGI (reference sequence). Trimming took 8 bases from V and 5 from J; bases not matched to a gene: 11. This CDR3 has 15 residues. Written as DNA, the CDR3 is TGTGCCAGCCGTCCATCGACAGGGAGAAATGAAAAACTGTTTTTT. It translates to CASRPSTGRNEKLFF.

J is TRBJ1-3 and V is TRBV5-4; 7 bases match TRBD1. This CDR3 has 16 amino acids. CDR1 and CDR2 from the germline V gene are SGHNT and YYREEE (reference sequence). Trimming removed 4 bases from V and 1 base from J; junction bases left unmatched: 8. The CDR3 DNA reads as TGTGCCAGCAGCGCGGACAGGCGAGCTTCTGGAAACACCATATATTTT. Amino acid sequence: CASSADRRASGNTIYF.

V and J are TRBV10-3 and TRBJ2-7; D possibly uses TRBD1 or TRBD2 (5 bases each). Germline CDR1 is ENHRY and CDR2 is SYGVKD. This CDR3 region has 16 residues. V lost 2 bases to trimming and J lost 5 bases, with 19 bases between them. In DNA form, the CDR3 reads TGTGCCATCAGTGAGATCCTTCCGGGGACGGGCCACGAGCAGTACTTC. Its protein is CAISEILPGTGHEQYF.

The V gene is TRBV6-6, the J gene TRBJ2-5; 8 nucleotides agree with TRBD1. The germline gives CDR1 MNHNY, CDR2 SVGAGI (reference sequence). This CDR3 contains 15 residues. Losses at the gene ends were 4 bases for V and 14 bases for J; bases not matched to a gene: 18. The CDR3: CASSFPATGAISPYF. The CDR3 nucleotides read TGTGCCAGCAGTTTTCCGGCGACAGGGGCAATCTCACCCTACTTC.

This rearrangement joins TRBV28 to TRBJ2-5; a weak D match, TRBD1 (6 bases). Germline V gene lookup returns CDR1 MDHEN and CDR2 SYDVKM. The CDR3 contains 16 residues. The V end was cut by 5 bases, the J end by 0 bases, with 16 bases between. Here the CDR3 DNA reads TGTGCCAGCAGTCCTATCGGGACAACGTACCAAGAGACCCAGTACTTC. Residues: CASSPIGTTYQETQYF.

V usage is TRBV5-8 and J usage is TRBJ1-4; 9 nucleotides agree with TRBD1. Germline V gene data show CDR1 as SGHTS and CDR2 as YDEGEE. The V gene end was trimmed by 4 bases and the J gene end by 11 bases; junction bases not matched to a gene: 12. This CDR3 has 15 amino acids. DNA for the CDR3: TGTGCCAGCAGCCCATGGACAGGGGTAACGAGGAAACTGTTTTTT. Its protein product is CASSPWTGVTRKLFF.

This rearrangement joins TRBV4-3 to TRBJ1-2; 7 bases line up with TRBD1. Trimming at V came to 2 bases and at J to 6 bases, leaving 0 bases not matched to a gene. The germline gives CDR1 LGHNA, CDR2 YSLEER. The CDR3 is 12 amino acids. The CDR3 DNA is TGCGCCAGCAGCCAACAGGGGGATGGCTACACCTTC. Its protein product is CASSQQGDGYTF.

The chain joins TRBV29-1 to TRBJ2-7, with 11 positions matching TRBD2. This CDR3 contains 13 residues. V lost 3 bases to trimming and J lost 5 bases; unmatched junction nucleotides: 3. CDR1 is SQVTM and CDR2 is ANQGSEA in the germline V gene. CDR3 loop: CSVDTSGSHEQYF. The CDR3 nucleotides are TGCAGCGTTGATACTAGCGGGAGTCACGAGCAGTACTTC.

This chain connects TRBV5-4 to TRBJ2-7, with a tentative D call TRBD1 (6 bases). Trimming pared 0 bases from V and 3 bases from J, leaving 13 bases between. Germline V lookup: CDR1 SGHNT, CDR2 YYREEE (reference sequence). This CDR3 has 15 amino acids. The CDR3 spells CASSLDRDPHYEQYF. The CDR3 DNA reads TGTGCCAGCAGCTTGGACAGGGATCCCCACTACGAGCAGTACTTC. The full variable domain, with the rest looked up from reference TRBV5-4 and TRBJ2-7, is ETGVTQSPTHLIKTRGQQVTLRCSSQSGHNTVSWYQQALGQGPQFIFQYYREEENGRGNFPPRFSGLQFPNYSSELNVNALELDDSALYLCASSLDRDPHYEQYFGPGTRLTVT.

The CDR3 coding sequence is TGTGCCAGCCTAAAGGGACTAGCGGGAGTCGAGCAGTACTTC. It yields the protein CASLKGLAGVEQYF. The chain uses TRBV28 and TRBJ2-7; 14 bases align to TRBD2. This CDR3 has 14 amino acids. The V gene end was trimmed by 8 bases and the J gene end by 6 bases; junction bases not matched to a gene: 6. Germline V gene data show CDR1 as MDHEN and CDR2 as SYDVKM.

V and J are TRBV5-1 and TRBJ2-3, with no clear D. CDR3 length: 12 amino acids. Germline CDR1 and CDR2: SGHRS and YFSETQ. The ends were cut back, 0 bases at V and 6 bases at J, with 5 bases in the middle. In DNA form, the CDR3 reads TGCGCCAGCAGCTTGGCTTTGGATACGCAGTATTTT. It codes for CASSLALDTQYF.

The chain combines TRBV29-1 with TRBJ2-5; D unresolved. Trimming cost V 2 bases and J 2 bases, with 15 bases left between them. The CDR3 has 15 residues. The V gene's germline CDR1 is SQVTM and CDR2 ANQGSEA. The CDR3 protein is CSVEQVGSPQETQYF. CDR3 DNA: TGCAGCGTTGAACAGGTGGGGTCCCCACAAGAGACCCAGTACTTC.

The J gene is TRBJ2-5, the V gene TRBV5-6, with 13 bases fitting TRBD2. The CDR3 is 15 amino acids. Germline V gene lookup returns CDR1 SGHDT and CDR2 YYEEEE. V was clipped by 4 bases and J by 4 bases; unmatched bases: 4. As DNA, the CDR3 is TGTGCCAGCAGCCTGGGGACTAGCGGGACAGAGACCCAGTACTTC. Translating it yields CASSLGTSGTETQYF.

This rearrangement joins TRBV5-5 to TRBJ2-3; TRBD2 matches at 8 bases. The CDR3 length is 15 residues. CDR1 is SGHKS, CDR2 YYEKEE, per germline (reference sequence). The ends lost 1 base at V and 5 bases at J; junction bases unmatched: 6. CDR3 sequence reads: CASSLQRGQKDTQYF. In nucleotides, the CDR3 is TGTGCCAGCAGCTTGCAGCGGGGGCAAAAAGATACGCAGTATTTT.

V usage is TRBV10-2 and J usage is TRBJ2-1, with 8 bases fitting TRBD1. V lost 6 bases, J lost 9 bases, and 4 bases stayed unmatched. The V gene's germline CDR1 is WSHSY and CDR2 SAAADI. CDR3 length: 12 amino acids. CDR3 loop: CASSRQGFEQFF. The DNA of the CDR3 is TGCGCCAGCAGCCGACAGGGGTTTGAGCAGTTCTTC.

This sequence joins TRBV19 and TRBJ1-5, with TRBD1 identical over 9 bases. With 5 bases clipped from V and 6 bases from J, the junction kept 2 bases outside the gene matches. Per the germline V gene, CDR1 is LNHDA and CDR2 is SQIVND (reference sequence). The CDR3 sequence is 13 residues long. CDR3 sequence: CASSGQGFQPQHF. The CDR3 region has the DNA TGTGCCAGTAGTGGACAGGGGTTTCAGCCCCAGCATTTT.

The chain links TRBV18 to TRBJ2-5; the D is unclear. The CDR3 consists of 14 residues. CDR1 KGHSH and CDR2 LQKENI come from the germline V gene. Trimming removed 6 bases at V and 1 base at J, with 12 bases between. For the CDR3, the DNA is TGTGCCAGCTCTAAGGCCAGTCCCCAAGAGACCCAGTACTTC. This gives the protein CASSKASPQETQYF.

This chain joins TRBV7-2 and TRBJ2-7, with a weak D call TRBD2 (5 bases). Trimming removed 2 bases at V and 1 base at J, with 12 bases between. The CDR3 contains 15 residues. The V gene's germline CDR1 is SGHTA and CDR2 FQGNSA. The CDR3 loop reads CASSLMPGVSYEQYF. CDR3 in DNA: TGTGCCAGCAGCTTAATGCCCGGGGTATCCTACGAGCAGTACTTC.